The subject of this entry is one T cell receptor (beta chain). The CDR3 extends over 14 amino acids. The germline gives CDR1 KGHSH, CDR2 LQKENI. V was cut by 1 base and J by 4 bases, with 10 bases left in between. The sample comes from a study of blood T cell repertoires in COVID-19. Across the study: PBMCs, B-cell-depleted T cells, or T cells were the source of the cDNA or gDNA that made up the material.

In the original workflow: By means of reference gene primer amplification, nucleated cell counts were estimated. TCRdb keeps only in-frame clones here, not all; method: immunoSEQ multiplex PCR. V, J and clone size are taken as reported in that table, and D and trimming were inferred from the DNA itself. The sample includes 200,000 to 300,000 clones, 75% to 90% of them seen just once. Input material: peripheral blood. The TCR sequence derives from a woman aged 30 to 39 who had recovered from COVID-19. The rearrangement links TRBV18 to TRBJ2-5; weak D call: TRBD1 (6 bases). CDR3 nucleotides: TGTGCCAGCTCACCACGTGGGGGCCTAGAGACCCAGTACTTC. This gives the protein CASSPRGGLETQYF.